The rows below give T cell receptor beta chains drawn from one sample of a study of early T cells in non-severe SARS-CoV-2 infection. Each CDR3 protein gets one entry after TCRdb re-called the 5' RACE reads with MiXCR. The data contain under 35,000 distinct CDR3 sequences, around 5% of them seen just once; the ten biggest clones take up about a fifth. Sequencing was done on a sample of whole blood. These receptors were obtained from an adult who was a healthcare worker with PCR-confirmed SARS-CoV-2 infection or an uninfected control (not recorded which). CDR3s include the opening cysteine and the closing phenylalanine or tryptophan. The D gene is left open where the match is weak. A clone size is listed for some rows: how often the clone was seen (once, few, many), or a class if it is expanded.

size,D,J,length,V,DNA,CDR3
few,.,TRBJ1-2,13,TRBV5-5,TGTGCCAGCAGCGGGGGCCCCTCCGAGGGCTACACCTTC,CASSGGPSEGYTF
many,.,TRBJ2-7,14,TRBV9,TGTGCCAGCAGCGTAGACGTGAATTCCTACGAGCAGTACTTC,CASSVDVNSYEQYF
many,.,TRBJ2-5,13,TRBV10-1,TGCGCCAGCTCAGAGAACGGGAAAGAGACCCAGTACTTC,CASSENGKETQYF
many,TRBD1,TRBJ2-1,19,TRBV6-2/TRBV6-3,TGTGCCAGCAGTACCCCCGGGACAGGCAGGGACAACTCCTACAATGAGCAGTTCTTC,CASSTPGTGRDNSYNEQFF
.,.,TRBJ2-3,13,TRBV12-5,TGTGCTAGTGGTCCGTTTCACAGCGATACGCAGTATTTT,CASGPFHSDTQYF
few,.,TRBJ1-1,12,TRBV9,TGTGCCAGCAGCAAAGAGAACACTGAAGCTTTCTTT,CASSKENTEAFF
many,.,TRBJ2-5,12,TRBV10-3,TGTGCCATCAGTGAACTGGGGGAGACCCAGTACTTC,CAISELGETQYF
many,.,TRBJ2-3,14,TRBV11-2,TGTGCCAGCAGCTCCTCCTTGGGATTAGATACGCAGTATTTT,CASSSSLGLDTQYF
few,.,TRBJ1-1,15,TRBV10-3,TGTGCCATCAGTCTAGGGAACACAGGGAACACTGAAGCTTTCTTT,CAISLGNTGNTEAFF
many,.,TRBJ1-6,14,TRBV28,TGTGCCAGCTTCAACCGGGTTCTCAATTCACCCCTCCACTTT,CASFNRVLNSPLHF
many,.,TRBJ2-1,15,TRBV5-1,TGCGCCAGCAGCTTAGGGCTAGCGACCTACAATGAGCAGTTCTTC,CASSLGLATYNEQFF
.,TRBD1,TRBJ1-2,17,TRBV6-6,TGTGCCAGCAGAGGACCCCGACAGGGAGGCGGTAACTATGGCTACACCTTC,CASRGPRQGGGNYGYTF